The 32 T cell receptor beta chains below were found in one sample sequenced in a study of monozygotic twins with inflammatory bowel disease. Reprocessing the 5' RACE reads, TCRdb reports a single entry for every CDR3 protein and omits DNA. In all, the sample yields approximately 150,000 distinct CDR3 sequences. The material sequenced was blood. All receptors derive from a human donor with ulcerative colitis or Crohn's disease, or a healthy co-twin of an affected twin (not recorded which).

The chain is built from TRBV5-4 and TRBJ2-3; with no DNA, the TCRdb D assignment of TRBD1 cannot be verified. The CDR3 runs to 15 residues. The germline V gene has CDR1 SGHNT and CDR2 YYREEE (reference sequence). The CDR3 reads CASSAGTGSTDTQYF. The full variable domain, rest sourced from reference TRBV5-4 and TRBJ2-3, is ETGVTQSPTHLIKTRGQQVTLRCSSQSGHNTVSWYQQALGQGPQFIFQYYREEENGRGNFPPRFSGLQFPNYSSELNVNALELDDSALYLCASSAGTGSTDTQYFGPGTRLTVL.

J is TRBJ2-3 and V is TRBV3-1; TCRdb picks TRBD1, but there is no DNA to check that call. The CDR3 loop spans 16 amino acids. The germline CDR1 and CDR2 sequences are LGHDT and YNNKEL (reference sequence). The CDR3 is CASSQAAAGAPDTQYF.

This chain uses TRBV18 with TRBJ2-7; TCRdb names TRBD1, which stays unverified in the absence of DNA. The CDR3 contains 17 residues. Looked up from germline, CDR1 is KGHSH and CDR2 is LQKENI. CDR3 region: CASSPVPVGTGYYEQYF.

The chain carries TRBV7-3 and TRBJ2-3; TCRdb's D gene call, TRBD1, goes unchecked for lack of DNA. The length of the CDR3 is 15 residues. Germline V gene lookup returns CDR1 SGHTA and CDR2 FQGTGA. The CDR3 spells CASSPNREMADTQYF.

This sequence joins TRBV20-1 and TRBJ2-7; TCRdb reports TRBD1, a call that lacks DNA to check it against. Germline CDR1 and CDR2: DFQATT and SNEGSKA (reference sequence). The CDR3 is 14 amino acids. CDR3 sequence: CSAYTGQGRYEQYF.

This chain joins TRBV5-5 and TRBJ2-6. The CDR3 is made up of 16 amino acids. Germline values: CDR1 SGHKS, CDR2 YYEKEE (reference sequence). The CDR3 spells CASSSTGSSGANVLTF.

CDR3 sequence reads: CASSQVQGGLGNSPLHF. The chain is built from TRBV4-3 and TRBJ1-6; absent DNA, TCRdb's TRBD1 call cannot be checked. The CDR3 contains 17 residues. Per the germline V gene, CDR1 is LGHNA and CDR2 is YSLEER.

The chain joins TRBV20-1 to TRBJ1-2; the D gene TCRdb calls, TRBD1, cannot be checked with no DNA. Looked up from germline, CDR1 is DFQATT and CDR2 is SNEGSKA (reference sequence). The CDR3 sequence is 15 residues long. CDR3: CSAGRDTYLKDGYTF.

The J gene is TRBJ2-1, the V gene TRBV20-1; checking the TCRdb D call of TRBD1 is not possible without DNA. Germline lookup yields CDR1 DFQATT and CDR2 SNEGSKA (reference sequence). This CDR3 region has 15 residues. CDR3 in amino acids: CSARDPRDTYNEQFF.

The V gene is TRBV5-4, the J gene TRBJ2-5; TCRdb outputs TRBD1, but without DNA this stays unchecked. The germline gives CDR1 SGHNT, CDR2 YYREEE (reference sequence). The CDR3 extends over 14 amino acids. The CDR3 loop reads CASSRQDIGETQYF.

The V gene is TRBV20-1, the J gene TRBJ2-1; TCRdb names TRBD2, which stays unverified in the absence of DNA. In germline, CDR1 is DFQATT, CDR2 SNEGSKA (reference sequence). This CDR3 has 13 amino acids. CDR3 sequence reads: CSGPSSSYNEQFF.

V and J are TRBV20-1 and TRBJ2-1; absent DNA, TCRdb's TRBD2 call cannot be checked. This CDR3 has 13 residues. Germline CDR1 DFQATT, CDR2 SNEGSKA (reference sequence). CDR3 protein: CSARTKPYNEQFF.

This chain connects TRBV24-1 to TRBJ2-3. The CDR3 runs 11 residues. Germline V gives CDR1 KGHDR, CDR2 SFDVKD. The CDR3: CATSESDTQYF.

This chain links TRBV12-3 or TRBV12-4 with TRBJ2-2; TCRdb selects TRBD1, and the lack of DNA leaves this call unchecked. The CDR3 runs to 11 residues. The CDR3 loop reads CASTHRGELFF.

The V gene is TRBV27, the J gene TRBJ1-2. There are 17 residues in the CDR3. The germline V gene has CDR1 MNHEY and CDR2 SMNVEV (reference sequence). This CDR3 is CASSSLVQGIPNYGYTF.

This chain connects TRBV7-2 to TRBJ1-1; TCRdb reports TRBD1, a call that lacks DNA to check it against. The germline gives CDR1 SGHTA, CDR2 FQGNSA. CDR3 size: 15 residues. CDR3 in amino acids: CASSLVGGAGAEAFF. Supplemented by reference TRBV7-2 and TRBJ1-1, the full variable domain reads GAGVSQSPSNKVTEKGKDVELRCDPISGHTALYWYRQSLGQGLEFLIYFQGNSAPDKSGLPSDRFSAERTGGSVSTLTIQRTQQEDSAVYLCASSLVGGAGAEAFFGQGTRLTVV.

The J gene is TRBJ2-3, the V gene TRBV7-9; TCRdb gives TRBD2 as the D gene, but with no DNA this cannot be confirmed. The germline gives CDR1 SEHNR, CDR2 FQNEAQ (reference sequence). CDR3 size: 17 residues. CDR3 region: CASSLRTSGAYTDTQYF.

The V and J genes are TRBV5-1 and TRBJ1-1. Germline CDR1 and CDR2: SGHRS and YFSETQ. This CDR3 region has 12 residues. The CDR3 region is CASSLANTEAFF. Using reference TRBV5-1 and TRBJ1-1 for the parts outside the CDR3, the full variable domain is KAGVTQTPRYLIKTRGQQVTLSCSPISGHRSVSWYQQTPGQGLQFLFEYFSETQRNKGNFPGRFSGRQFSNSRSEMNVSTLELGDSALYLCASSLANTEAFFGQGTRLTVV.

The J gene is TRBJ2-3, the V gene TRBV7-2; without DNA, the TCRdb call of TRBD2 cannot be checked. Germline V gives CDR1 SGHTA, CDR2 FQGNSA. The CDR3 is 16 residues long. The chain's CDR3 is CASSSLAGAATDTQYF.

The V and J genes are TRBV7-2 and TRBJ2-5; TCRdb's assignment of TRBD1 cannot be checked, as there is no DNA. This CDR3 region has 14 residues. The germline V gene encodes CDR1 SGHTA and CDR2 FQGNSA. The CDR3 loop reads CASSFHRGQETQYF. Filled out from reference TRBV7-2 and TRBJ2-5, the complete variable domain reads GAGVSQSPSNKVTEKGKDVELRCDPISGHTALYWYRQSLGQGLEFLIYFQGNSAPDKSGLPSDRFSAERTGGSVSTLTIQRTQQEDSAVYLCASSFHRGQETQYFGPGTRLLVL.

V and J are TRBV4-3 and TRBJ1-1; the D call from TCRdb, TRBD1, cannot be confirmed without DNA. The CDR3 is 15 residues long. From germline, CDR1 is LGHNA and CDR2 YSLEER. The CDR3 is CASSPRQGANTEAFF.

The chain couples TRBV7-2 to TRBJ2-7. Germline-derived CDR1 and CDR2 are SGHTA and FQGNSA. The CDR3 covers 14 residues. CDR3 amino acids: CASSLANGPYEQYF.

The V call is TRBV19, the J call TRBJ1-5; as DNA is missing, the TRBD1 call by TCRdb cannot be tested. The CDR3 runs 17 residues. Germline V lookup: CDR1 LNHDA, CDR2 SQIVND (reference sequence). The CDR3 is CASSIGSGTGIGQPQHF.

V and J are TRBV7-9 and TRBJ2-7; TCRdb calls TRBD1, which cannot be checked without DNA. Germline-derived CDR1 and CDR2 are SEHNR and FQNEAQ (reference sequence). The CDR3 covers 15 residues. The CDR3 region is CASSLQQGLNYEQYF.

This chain links TRBV2 with TRBJ1-1; TCRdb calls TRBD1, which cannot be checked without DNA. Germline CDR1 reads SNHLY; CDR2 reads FYNNEI. This CDR3 spans 14 amino acids. CDR3 amino acids: CASRRQRMNTEAFF.

The chain employs TRBV12-3 or TRBV12-4 and TRBJ2-5. CDR3 length: 16 residues. The CDR3 region is CASSLEELVSPETQYF.

The chain employs TRBV4-3 and TRBJ2-3; TCRdb outputs TRBD2, but without DNA this stays unchecked. Germline CDR1 and CDR2: LGHNA and YSLEER. There are 16 residues in the CDR3. CDR3 region: CASSQEGLAATDTQYF.

The J gene is TRBJ2-2, the V gene TRBV11-2; TCRdb's D call, TRBD2, is unchecked because there is no DNA. Germline V lookup: CDR1 SGHAT, CDR2 FQNNGV. The CDR3 is 16 amino acids. The CDR3 protein is CASSLAGPMGTGELFF.

The gene calls are TRBV12-3 or TRBV12-4 and TRBJ1-4; as DNA is missing, the TRBD1 call by TCRdb cannot be tested. The CDR3 extends over 15 amino acids. This CDR3 is CASSYPGATNEKLFF.

V is TRBV5-1 and J is TRBJ1-2; no DNA is available, so the TRBD1 call from TCRdb remains unchecked. CDR3 size: 13 residues. The V gene's germline CDR1 is SGHRS and CDR2 YFSETQ. This CDR3 is CASSLVQDYGYTF.

This chain joins TRBV7-9 and TRBJ2-6; TCRdb outputs TRBD1, but without DNA this stays unchecked. Germline assignment: CDR1 SEHNR and CDR2 FQNEAQ (reference sequence). The CDR3 extends over 15 amino acids. The CDR3 spells CASSPYRAGANVLTF.

The chain employs TRBV20-1 and TRBJ2-5; as DNA is missing, the TRBD1 call by TCRdb cannot be tested. This CDR3 comprises 13 residues. Germline assignment: CDR1 DFQATT and CDR2 SNEGSKA (reference sequence). Here the CDR3 reads CSAIQGPQETQYF.